Reported below is one T cell receptor beta chain. Germline V lookup: CDR1 SGHDT, CDR2 YYEEEE. With 0 bases removed from V and 11 bases from J, the gap between germline ends came to 11 bases. The length of the CDR3 is 12 residues. The method was immunoSEQ multiplex PCR; TCRdb's version includes in-frame clones alone and lacks a portion of them. The table includes 200,000 or so clones, roughly 90% detected once. The record originates from a study of blood T cell repertoires in COVID-19. This chain links TRBV5-6 with TRBJ1-1, with D perhaps matching TRBD1 (5 bases). What was sequenced was PBMCs or T cells enriched from blood (not recorded which). The source is a woman aged 18 to 35 who had recovered from COVID-19. The CDR3 spells CASSLDRSKAFF. CDR3 bases: TGTGCCAGCAGCTTGGACAGGTCGAAGGCTTTCTTT. Looking up the rest from reference TRBV5-6 and TRBJ1-1 gives the full variable domain: DAGVTQSPTHLIKTRGQQVTLRCSPKSGHDTVSWYQQALGQGPQFIFQYYEEEERQRGNFPDRFSGHQFPNYSSELNVNALLLGDSALYLCASSLDRSKAFFGQGTRLTVV.